This is a list of T cell receptor beta chains from one sample in a study of T cell responses to AZD1222 COVID-19 vaccine. Assay used: immunoSEQ multiplex PCR; TCRdb lists only in-frame clones, some missing. The data hold some 200,000 clones, with about 92% observed a single time. The specimen comprised peripheral blood, sampled on day 0 of MenACWY control vaccination. The receptors were gathered from an adult in good health. CDR3s include the opening cysteine and the closing phenylalanine or tryptophan. Each record gives: V gene, clone size, J gene, D gene, CDR3 DNA, CDR3 protein. D genes are given only for firm matches. Rows may omit the clone size; those that give it use once, few, many or a size class.

v_call: TRBV7-8; clone_size: -; j_call: TRBJ1-3; d_call: -; cdr3_nt: TGTGCCAGCAGAGGCGGGGACTTCTCTGGAAACACCATATATTTT; cdr3_aa: CASRGGDFSGNTIYF
v_call: TRBV12-3/TRBV12-4; clone_size: -; j_call: TRBJ1-3; d_call: -; cdr3_nt: TGTGCCAGCAGCTCGGCCTACACCATATATTTT; cdr3_aa: CASSSAYTIYF
v_call: TRBV19; clone_size: -; j_call: TRBJ2-7; d_call: TRBD2; cdr3_nt: TGTGCCAGTAACGGGGGGGACTCCTACGAGCAGTACTTC; cdr3_aa: CASNGGDSYEQYF
v_call: TRBV10-1; clone_size: few; j_call: TRBJ2-1; d_call: -; cdr3_nt: TGCGCCAGCAGAAGAAAGGACACCCCGGAACCCGTACCCGGTGAGCAGTTCTTC; cdr3_aa: CASRRKDTPEPVPGEQFF
v_call: TRBV27; clone_size: -; j_call: TRBJ1-2; d_call: -; cdr3_nt: TGTGCCAGCAGTCTTTTCGGAGCAGGGGAAGGCTACACCTTC; cdr3_aa: CASSLFGAGEGYTF
v_call: TRBV18; clone_size: -; j_call: TRBJ1-1; d_call: -; cdr3_nt: TGTGCCAGCTCACCACCGTCCGGGGGAAACACTGAAGCTTTCTTT; cdr3_aa: CASSPPSGGNTEAFF
v_call: TRBV4-1; clone_size: -; j_call: TRBJ1-3; d_call: -; cdr3_nt: TGCGCCAGCAGCCAAGAGGGCAGGATAAACTCTGGAAACACCATATATTTT; cdr3_aa: CASSQEGRINSGNTIYF
v_call: TRBV5-1; clone_size: once; j_call: TRBJ1-2; d_call: TRBD1; cdr3_nt: TGCGCCAGCAGACAGAGTCCCGGGACAGGGTTTGGTGGCTACACCTTC; cdr3_aa: CASRQSPGTGFGGYTF
v_call: TRBV19; clone_size: -; j_call: TRBJ1-4; d_call: -; cdr3_nt: TGTGCCAGTAGACCAAGCGGGGAAAAACTGTTTTTT; cdr3_aa: CASRPSGEKLFF
v_call: TRBV15; clone_size: -; j_call: TRBJ2-2; d_call: -; cdr3_nt: TGTGCCACCAGTCCCCCTGTGGCGGGCGGTGGGGGGGAGCTGTTTTTT; cdr3_aa: CATSPPVAGGGGELFF
v_call: TRBV30; clone_size: -; j_call: TRBJ2-2; d_call: TRBD2; cdr3_nt: TGTGCCTGTGGACTAGCGGGGGGGAACACCGGGGAGCTGTTTTTT; cdr3_aa: CACGLAGGNTGELFF
v_call: TRBV7-9; clone_size: -; j_call: TRBJ1-1; d_call: -; cdr3_nt: TGTGCCAGCAGCTTCTTTGGTGTAGATCGGCCTGAAGCTTTCTTT; cdr3_aa: CASSFFGVDRPEAFF
v_call: TRBV30; clone_size: once; j_call: TRBJ1-2; d_call: -; cdr3_nt: TGTGCCTGGAGTAAGGTCGATGGCTACACCTTC; cdr3_aa: CAWSKVDGYTF